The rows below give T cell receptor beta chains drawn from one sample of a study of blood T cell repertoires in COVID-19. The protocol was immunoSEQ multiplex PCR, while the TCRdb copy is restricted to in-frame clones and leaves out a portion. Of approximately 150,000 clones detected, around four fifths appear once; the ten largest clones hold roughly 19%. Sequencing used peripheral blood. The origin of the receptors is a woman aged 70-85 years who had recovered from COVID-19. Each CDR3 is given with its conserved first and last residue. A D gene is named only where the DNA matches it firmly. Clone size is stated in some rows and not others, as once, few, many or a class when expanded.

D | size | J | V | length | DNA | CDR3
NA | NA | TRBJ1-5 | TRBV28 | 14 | TGTGCCAGCAGTTTAGGGCAGGTCCATCAGCCCCAGCATTTT | CASSLGQVHQPQHF
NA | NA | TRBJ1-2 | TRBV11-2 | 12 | TGTGCCAGCAGCTTAGTCCGGGATGGCTACACCTTC | CASSLVRDGYTF
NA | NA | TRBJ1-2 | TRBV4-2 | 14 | TGTGCCAGCAGCCAAGGGCCGGGAGTCGATGGCTACACCTTC | CASSQGPGVDGYTF
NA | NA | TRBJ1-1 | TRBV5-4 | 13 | TGTGCCAGCAGCTTGTTTGGACACCTTGAAGCTTTCTTT | CASSLFGHLEAFF
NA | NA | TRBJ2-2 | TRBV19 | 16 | TGTGCCAGTAGTATGGGCCGGACAGCTAACACCGGGGAGCTGTTTTTT | CASSMGRTANTGELFF
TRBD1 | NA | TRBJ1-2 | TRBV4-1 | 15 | TGCGCCAGCAGCCAAGCAGGGGGAAAAAACTATGGCTACACCTTC | CASSQAGGKNYGYTF
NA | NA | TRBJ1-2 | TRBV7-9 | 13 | TGTGCCAGCAGCGAAGGACAGTACTATGGCTACACCTTC | CASSEGQYYGYTF
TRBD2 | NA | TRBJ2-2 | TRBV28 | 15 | TGTGCCAGCAGAACCCCGGGACTAGGATCCGGGGAGCTGTTTTTT | CASRTPGLGSGELFF
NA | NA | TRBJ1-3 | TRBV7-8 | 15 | TGTGCCAGCAGCTTAGTCGCAGGGTCTGGAAACACCATATATTTT | CASSLVAGSGNTIYF
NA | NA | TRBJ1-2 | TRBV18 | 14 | TGTGCCAGCTCACCATCGACAGGCACTGATGGCTACACCTTC | CASSPSTGTDGYTF
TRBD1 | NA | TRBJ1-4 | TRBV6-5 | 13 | TGTGCCACCAGACAGGGGACAAATGAAAAACTGTTTTTT | CATRQGTNEKLFF
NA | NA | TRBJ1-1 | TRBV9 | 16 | TGTGCCAGCAGCGTAGGTCGGGGGGCTGGGGACACTGAAGCTTTCTTT | CASSVGRGAGDTEAFF
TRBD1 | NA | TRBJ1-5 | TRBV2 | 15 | TGTGCCAGCAGGGGGGGACAGGGTATAGGGCAGCCCCAGCATTTT | CASRGGQGIGQPQHF
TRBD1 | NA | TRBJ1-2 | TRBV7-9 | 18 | TGTGCCAGCAGCTCCGACCGGACAGGGAGAGCGAGGGGTTATGGCTACACCTTC | CASSSDRTGRARGYGYTF
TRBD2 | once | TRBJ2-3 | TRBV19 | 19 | TGTGCCAGTAGTATGGACCGCCTGAGCGGGGGGTTCAGCACAGATACGCAGTATTTT | CASSMDRLSGGFSTDTQYF
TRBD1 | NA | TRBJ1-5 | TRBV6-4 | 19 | TGTGCCAGCAGTGACTCGCCATTGGACAGGGGACCTCTCAATCAGCCCCAGCATTTT | CASSDSPLDRGPLNQPQHF
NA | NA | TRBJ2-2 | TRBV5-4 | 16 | TGTGCCAGCAGCTTGGGGGGCAGGGAAATAGCCGGGGAGCTGTTTTTT | CASSLGGREIAGELFF
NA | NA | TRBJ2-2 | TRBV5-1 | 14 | TGCGCCAGCAGCTTGGGACAGGGAGGCGGGGAGCTGTTTTTT | CASSLGQGGGELFF
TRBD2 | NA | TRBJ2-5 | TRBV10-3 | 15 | TGTGCCATCAGTGGACTAGCGGGAGAGGCAGAGACCCAGTACTTC | CAISGLAGEAETQYF
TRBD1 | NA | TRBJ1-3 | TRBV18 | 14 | TGTGCCAGCTCACCCGGGACAGCGGGAAACACCATATATTTT | CASSPGTAGNTIYF
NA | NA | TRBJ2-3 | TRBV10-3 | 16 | TGTGCCATCAGTGAGTCGAGTCATTCTAGCACAGATACGCAGTATTTT | CAISESSHSSTDTQYF
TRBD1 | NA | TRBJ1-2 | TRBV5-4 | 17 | TGTGCCAGCAGCCCCGGACAGGGCGGAGGAGGGAACTATGGCTACACCTTC | CASSPGQGGGGNYGYTF
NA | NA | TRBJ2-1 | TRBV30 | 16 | TGTGCCTGGAGTGGCGGGGGAGGGGGCTCCTACAATGAGCAGTTCTTC | CAWSGGGGGSYNEQFF
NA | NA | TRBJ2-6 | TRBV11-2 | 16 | TGTGCCAGCAGCTTAGCCCTGTACTCTGGGGCCAACGTCCTGACTTTC | CASSLALYSGANVLTF
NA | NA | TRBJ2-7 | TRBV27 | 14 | TGTGCCAGCAGTTGGGGTGGGACAAACTACGAGCAGTACTTC | CASSWGGTNYEQYF
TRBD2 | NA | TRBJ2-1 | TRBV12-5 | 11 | TGTGCTAGTGTCCTAGCGGGGTCCCTGTTCTTC | CASVLAGSLFF